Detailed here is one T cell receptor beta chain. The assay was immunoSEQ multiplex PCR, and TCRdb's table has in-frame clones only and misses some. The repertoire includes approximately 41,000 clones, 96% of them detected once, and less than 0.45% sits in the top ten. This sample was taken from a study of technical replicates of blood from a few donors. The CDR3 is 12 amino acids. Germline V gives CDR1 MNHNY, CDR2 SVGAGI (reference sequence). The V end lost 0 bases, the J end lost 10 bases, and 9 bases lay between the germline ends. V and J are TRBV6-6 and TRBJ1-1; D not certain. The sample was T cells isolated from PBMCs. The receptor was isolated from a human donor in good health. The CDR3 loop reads CASSYSPTLAFF. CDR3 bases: TGTGCCAGCAGTTACTCCCCGACTCTAGCTTTCTTT.